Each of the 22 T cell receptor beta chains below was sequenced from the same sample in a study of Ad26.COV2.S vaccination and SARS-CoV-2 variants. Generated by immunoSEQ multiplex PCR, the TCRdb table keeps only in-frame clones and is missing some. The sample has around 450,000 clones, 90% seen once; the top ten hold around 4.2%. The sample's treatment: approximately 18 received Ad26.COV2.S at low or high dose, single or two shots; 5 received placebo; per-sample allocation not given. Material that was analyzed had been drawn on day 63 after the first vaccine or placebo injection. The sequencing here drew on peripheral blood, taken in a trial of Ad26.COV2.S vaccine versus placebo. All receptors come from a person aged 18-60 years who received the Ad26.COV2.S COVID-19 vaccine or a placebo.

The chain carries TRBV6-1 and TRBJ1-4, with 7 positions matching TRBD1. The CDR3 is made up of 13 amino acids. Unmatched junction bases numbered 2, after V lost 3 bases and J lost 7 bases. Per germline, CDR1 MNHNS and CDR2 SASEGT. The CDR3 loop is CASSETGSEKLFF. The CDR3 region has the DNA TGTGCCAGCAGTGAGACAGGGAGTGAAAAACTGTTTTTT.

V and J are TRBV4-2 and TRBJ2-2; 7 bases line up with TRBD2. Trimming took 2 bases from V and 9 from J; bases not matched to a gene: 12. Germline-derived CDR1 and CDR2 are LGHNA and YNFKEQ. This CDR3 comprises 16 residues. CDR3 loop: CASSQSGLLYVRELFF. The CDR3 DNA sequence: TGTGCCAGCAGCCAATCGGGACTACTCTACGTCAGGGAGCTGTTTTTT.

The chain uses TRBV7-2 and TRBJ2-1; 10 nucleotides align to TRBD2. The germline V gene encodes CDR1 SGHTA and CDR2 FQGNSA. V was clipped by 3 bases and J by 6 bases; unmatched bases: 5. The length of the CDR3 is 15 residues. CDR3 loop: CASSFWTSGLNEQFF. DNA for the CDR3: TGTGCCAGCAGCTTCTGGACTAGCGGACTCAATGAGCAGTTCTTC. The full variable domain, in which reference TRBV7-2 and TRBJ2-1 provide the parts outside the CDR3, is GAGVSQSPSNKVTEKGKDVELRCDPISGHTALYWYRQSLGQGLEFLIYFQGNSAPDKSGLPSDRFSAERTGGSVSTLTIQRTQQEDSAVYLCASSFWTSGLNEQFFGPGTRLTVL.

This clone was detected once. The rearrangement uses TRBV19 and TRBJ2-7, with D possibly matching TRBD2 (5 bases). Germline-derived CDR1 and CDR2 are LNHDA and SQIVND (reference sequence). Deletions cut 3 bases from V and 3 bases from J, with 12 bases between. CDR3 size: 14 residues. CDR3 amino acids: CASSIRGQNYEQYF. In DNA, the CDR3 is TGTGCCAGTAGTATTCGCGGGCAGAACTACGAGCAGTACTTC.

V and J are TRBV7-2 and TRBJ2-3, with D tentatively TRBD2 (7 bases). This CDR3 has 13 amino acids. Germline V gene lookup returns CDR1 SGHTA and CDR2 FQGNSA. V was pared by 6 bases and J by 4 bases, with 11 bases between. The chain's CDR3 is CASSIGGADTQYF. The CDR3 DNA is TGTGCCAGCAGTATAGGGGGGGCAGATACGCAGTATTTT. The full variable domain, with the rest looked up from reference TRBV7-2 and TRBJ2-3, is GAGVSQSPSNKVTEKGKDVELRCDPISGHTALYWYRQSLGQGLEFLIYFQGNSAPDKSGLPSDRFSAERTGGSVSTLTIQRTQQEDSAVYLCASSIGGADTQYFGPGTRLTVL.

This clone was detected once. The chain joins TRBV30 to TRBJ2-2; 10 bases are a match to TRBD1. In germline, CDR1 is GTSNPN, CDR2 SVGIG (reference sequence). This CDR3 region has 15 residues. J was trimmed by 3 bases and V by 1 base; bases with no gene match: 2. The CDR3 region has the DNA TGTGCCTGGAGTGGGGGGACAGGGGACACCGGGGAGCTGTTTTTT. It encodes CAWSGGTGDTGELFF.

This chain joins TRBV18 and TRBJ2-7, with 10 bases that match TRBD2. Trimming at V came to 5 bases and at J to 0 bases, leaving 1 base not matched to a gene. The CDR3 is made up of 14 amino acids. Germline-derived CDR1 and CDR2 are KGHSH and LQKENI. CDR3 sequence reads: CASSTSGASYEQYF. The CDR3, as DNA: TGTGCCAGCTCAACTAGCGGGGCCTCCTACGAGCAGTACTTC.

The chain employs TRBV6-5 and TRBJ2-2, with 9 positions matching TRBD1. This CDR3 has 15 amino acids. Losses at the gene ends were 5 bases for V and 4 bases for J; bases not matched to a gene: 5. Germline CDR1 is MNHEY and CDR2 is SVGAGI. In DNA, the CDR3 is TGTGCCAGCAGTCCCGAGACAGGGGGCACCGGGGAGCTGTTTTTT. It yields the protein CASSPETGGTGELFF.

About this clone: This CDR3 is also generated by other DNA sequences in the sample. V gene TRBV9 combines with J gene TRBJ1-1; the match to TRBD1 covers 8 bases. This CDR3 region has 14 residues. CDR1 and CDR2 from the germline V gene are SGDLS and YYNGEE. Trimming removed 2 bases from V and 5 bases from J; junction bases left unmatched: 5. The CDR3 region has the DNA TGTGCCAGCAGCGTTGGGACAGGTGGAACTGAAGCTTTCTTT. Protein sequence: CASSVGTGGTEAFF.

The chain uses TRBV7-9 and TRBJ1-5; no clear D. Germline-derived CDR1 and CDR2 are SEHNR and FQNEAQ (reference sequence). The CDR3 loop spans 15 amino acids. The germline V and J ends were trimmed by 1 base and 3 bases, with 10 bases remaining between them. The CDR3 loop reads CASSLGESYNQPQHF. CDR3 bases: TGTGCCAGCAGCTTAGGAGAGTCTTACAATCAGCCCCAGCATTTT.

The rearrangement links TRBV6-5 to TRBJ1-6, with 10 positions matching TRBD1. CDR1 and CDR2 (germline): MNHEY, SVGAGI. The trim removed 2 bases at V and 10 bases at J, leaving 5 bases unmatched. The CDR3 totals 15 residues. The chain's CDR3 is CASSYGDRGPSPLHF. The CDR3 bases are TGTGCCAGCAGTTACGGGGACAGGGGTCCCTCACCCCTCCACTTT.

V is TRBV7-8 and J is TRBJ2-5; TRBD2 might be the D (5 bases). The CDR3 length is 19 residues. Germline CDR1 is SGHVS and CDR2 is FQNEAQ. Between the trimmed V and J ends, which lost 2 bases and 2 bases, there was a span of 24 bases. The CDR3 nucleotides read TGTGCCAGCAGCTTAAGGCGGAGAGGGAACGGAGGAGTACAAGAGACCCAGTACTTC. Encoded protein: CASSLRRRGNGGVQETQYF.

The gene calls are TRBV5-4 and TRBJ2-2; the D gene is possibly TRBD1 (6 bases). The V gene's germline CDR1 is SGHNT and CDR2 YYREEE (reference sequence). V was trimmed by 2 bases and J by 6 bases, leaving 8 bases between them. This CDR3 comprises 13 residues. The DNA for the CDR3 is TGTGCCAGCAGCTTACAGGGATCCGGGGAGCTGTTTTTT. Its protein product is CASSLQGSGELFF.

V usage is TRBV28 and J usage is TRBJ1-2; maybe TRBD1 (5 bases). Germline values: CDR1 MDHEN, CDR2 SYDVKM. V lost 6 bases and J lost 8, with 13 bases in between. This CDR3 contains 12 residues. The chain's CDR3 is CASRAPGGGYTF. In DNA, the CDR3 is TGTGCCAGCAGGGCCCCTGGGGGAGGCTACACCTTC.

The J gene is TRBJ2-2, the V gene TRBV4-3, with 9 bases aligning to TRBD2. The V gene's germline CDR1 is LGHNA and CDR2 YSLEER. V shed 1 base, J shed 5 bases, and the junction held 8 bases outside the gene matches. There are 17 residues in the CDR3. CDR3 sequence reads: CASSQAIAGAWTGELFF. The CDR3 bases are TGCGCCAGCAGCCAAGCTATAGCGGGAGCGTGGACCGGGGAGCTGTTTTTT.

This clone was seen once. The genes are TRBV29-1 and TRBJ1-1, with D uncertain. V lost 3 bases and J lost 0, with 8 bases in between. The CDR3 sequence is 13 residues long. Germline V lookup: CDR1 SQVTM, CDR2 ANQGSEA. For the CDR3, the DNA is TGCAGCGTTGAGTACATAATGAACACTGAAGCTTTCTTT. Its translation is CSVEYIMNTEAFF.

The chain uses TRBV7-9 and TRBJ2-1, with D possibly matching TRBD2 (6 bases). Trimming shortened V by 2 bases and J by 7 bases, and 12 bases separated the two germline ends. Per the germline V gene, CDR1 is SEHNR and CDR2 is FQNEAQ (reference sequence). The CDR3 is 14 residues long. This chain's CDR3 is CASSLRESGNEQFF. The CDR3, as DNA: TGTGCCAGCAGCTTACGGGAGTCGGGAAATGAGCAGTTCTTC.

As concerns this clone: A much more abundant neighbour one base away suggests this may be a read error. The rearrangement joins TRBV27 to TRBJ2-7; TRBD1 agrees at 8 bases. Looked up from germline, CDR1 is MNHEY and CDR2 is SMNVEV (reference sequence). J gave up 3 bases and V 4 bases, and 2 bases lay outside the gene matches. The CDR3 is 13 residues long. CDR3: CASSSGTGYEQYF. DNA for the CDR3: TGTGCCAGCAGTTCCGGGACAGGCTACGAGCAGTACTTC.

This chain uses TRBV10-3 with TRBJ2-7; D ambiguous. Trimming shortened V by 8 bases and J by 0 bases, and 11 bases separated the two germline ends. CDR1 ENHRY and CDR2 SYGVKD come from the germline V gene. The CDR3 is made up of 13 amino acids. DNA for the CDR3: TGTGCCATCCAGGACCCGAGCTCCTACGAGCAGTACTTC. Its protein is CAIQDPSSYEQYF.

The CDR3 sequence: CASSPGSGPNTGELFF. CDR3 nucleotides: TGTGCCAGCTCACCGGGTTCAGGGCCGAACACCGGGGAGCTGTTTTTT. The V and J genes are TRBV18 and TRBJ2-2, with D possibly matching TRBD1 (5 bases). With 3 bases removed from V and 0 bases from J, the gap between germline ends came to 11 bases. Germline assignment: CDR1 KGHSH and CDR2 LQKENI. The CDR3 contains 16 residues.

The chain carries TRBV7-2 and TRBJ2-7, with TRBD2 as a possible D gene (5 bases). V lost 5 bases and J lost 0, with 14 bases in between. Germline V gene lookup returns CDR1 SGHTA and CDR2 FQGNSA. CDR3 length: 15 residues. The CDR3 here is CASSIGLGSSYEQYF. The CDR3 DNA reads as TGTGCCAGCAGCATCGGACTGGGGAGCTCCTACGAGCAGTACTTC.

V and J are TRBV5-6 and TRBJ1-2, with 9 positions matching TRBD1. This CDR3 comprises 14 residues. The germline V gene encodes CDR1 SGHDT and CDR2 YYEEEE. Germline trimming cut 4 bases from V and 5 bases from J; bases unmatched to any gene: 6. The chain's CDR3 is CASSGDRGSYGYTF. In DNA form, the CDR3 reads TGTGCCAGCAGCGGAGACAGGGGGTCGTATGGCTACACCTTC.